These T cell receptor beta chains were read from a single sample in a study of identical twins. Each CDR3 protein is one row after TCRdb ran MiXCR on the 5' RACE reads. The sample shows fewer than 550,000 distinct CDR3 sequences, around 15% of them seen only once. A further study also used this sample, focusing on yellow fever vaccine responses in identical twins.

Sample: CD4+ T cells sorted from blood. These TCRs come from a woman between 18 and 29 years old in good health. Each CDR3 is given with its conserved first and last residue. The order of the fields is clone size, D gene, V gene, CDR3 length, J gene, CDR3 protein, CDR3 DNA. D genes are given only for firm matches. Clone sizes are given selectively: once, few, many, or a class where the clone is expanded.

many,TRBD2,TRBV20-1,13,TRBJ2-1,CAGTSRPYNEQFF,TGCGCCGGGACTAGCCGTCCCTACAATGAGCAGTTCTTC
few,.,TRBV7-9,16,TRBJ1-3,CASSSGGGISGNTIYF,TGTGCCAGCAGCTCCGGAGGAGGGATCTCTGGAAACACCATATATTTT
.,.,TRBV25-1,13,TRBJ1-1,CASRGFGDTEAFF,TGTGCCAGCAGGGGTTTCGGAGACACTGAAGCTTTCTTT
.,TRBD1,TRBV3-1,14,TRBJ2-3,CASSQGQGTDTQYF,TGTGCCAGCAGCCAAGGACAGGGAACAGATACGCAGTATTTT
few,.,TRBV2,12,TRBJ2-1,CASMRLDHKQFF,TGTGCCAGCATGAGGTTGGACCATAAGCAGTTCTTC
.,.,TRBV18,16,TRBJ1-1,CASSPPRRDMNTEAFF,TGTGCCAGCTCACCACCCCGCAGGGACATGAACACTGAAGCTTTCTTT
few,TRBD2,TRBV29-1,14,TRBJ2-3,CSVAGDWELDTQYF,TGCAGCGTCGCGGGAGACTGGGAGTTGGATACGCAGTATTTT
many,.,TRBV7-2,13,TRBJ2-7,CASSPRQNYEQYF,TGTGCCAGCAGCCCCCGACAGAATTACGAGCAGTACTTC
many,.,TRBV5-1,21,TRBJ2-4,CASSLGPNPGSLLTPKNIQYF,TGCGCCAGCAGCTTGGGTCCAAACCCCGGGTCCCTTCTTACCCCCAAAAACATTCAGTACTTC
many,.,TRBV9,14,TRBJ1-2,CASSVAAQGSGYTF,TGTGCCAGCAGCGTAGCTGCACAGGGTAGTGGCTACACCTTC
.,.,TRBV4-2,14,TRBJ2-7,CASSSDLTTYEQYF,TGTGCCAGCAGCTCAGACCTAACCACCTACGAGCAGTACTTC
few,.,TRBV6-2/TRBV6-3,14,TRBJ2-1,CASSYSTTYNEQFF,TGTGCCAGCAGTTACTCGACTACCTACAATGAGCAGTTCTTC
few,.,TRBV7-2,15,TRBJ2-7,CASSLGQVVPYEQYF,TGTGCCAGCAGCTTGGGACAAGTAGTCCCCTACGAGCAGTACTTC
.,.,TRBV7-2,15,TRBJ2-1,CASSYTGSAYNEQFF,TGTGCCAGCAGCTACACAGGGTCTGCCTACAATGAGCAGTTCTTC
.,TRBD2,TRBV12-3/TRBV12-4,16,TRBJ2-3,CASSLGVSGSTDTQYF,TGTGCCAGCAGTTTAGGGGTTAGCGGGAGCACAGATACGCAGTATTTT
many,TRBD2,TRBV12-3/TRBV12-4,14,TRBJ2-1,CASRSSGGYNEQFF,TGTGCCAGCAGATCGAGCGGGGGGTACAATGAGCAGTTCTTC
few,.,TRBV3-1,14,TRBJ2-3,CASTYRNGADTQYF,TGTGCCAGCACCTACCGGAATGGCGCAGATACGCAGTATTTT
many,.,TRBV29-1,14,TRBJ2-7,CSAGAQRNSYEQYF,TGCAGCGCCGGGGCACAGCGGAACTCCTACGAGCAGTACTTC
many,.,TRBV6-1,13,TRBJ2-7,CASRPNSGYEQYF,TGTGCCAGCAGACCGAATAGCGGCTACGAGCAGTACTTC
.,.,TRBV12-3/TRBV12-4,15,TRBJ1-6,CASSLDDASRSPLHF,TGTGCCAGCAGTTTAGATGACGCATCGCGGTCACCCCTCCACTTT
few,.,TRBV10-3,14,TRBJ2-5,CAISEGRTAETQYF,TGTGCCATCAGTGAAGGGAGGACAGCCGAGACCCAGTACTTC
few,TRBD2,TRBV20-1,14,TRBJ2-1,CSAIMGLALNEQFF,TGCAGTGCTATTATGGGACTAGCCCTCAATGAGCAGTTCTTC
.,.,TRBV12-3/TRBV12-4,15,TRBJ1-1,CASRPRTLPGTEAFF,TGTGCCAGCAGGCCGAGGACACTCCCAGGCACTGAAGCTTTCTTT
.,.,TRBV2,14,TRBJ1-2,CASFAQVALRGYTF,TGTGCCAGCTTCGCCCAGGTTGCTCTACGTGGCTACACCTTC
.,.,TRBV2,18,TRBJ2-7,CASRQRVGSGRATYEQYF,TGTGCCAGCAGGCAAAGGGTGGGATCCGGGAGAGCTACCTACGAGCAGTACTTC
.,.,TRBV15,15,TRBJ2-2,CATSRFRTGTGELFF,TGTGCCACCAGCAGATTTCGGACGGGCACCGGGGAGCTGTTTTTT
.,.,TRBV10-1,13,TRBJ1-2,CASSRGDNYGYTF,TGCGCCAGCAGTCGAGGAGACAACTATGGCTACACCTTC
many,.,TRBV7-2,15,TRBJ1-1,CASSLDPRENTEAFF,TGTGCCAGCAGCTTAGATCCGAGGGAGAACACTGAAGCTTTCTTT
few,TRBD1,TRBV7-6,17,TRBJ1-4,CASSLRTGGAANEKLFF,TGTGCCAGCAGCCTCCGGACAGGGGGCGCGGCTAATGAAAAACTGTTTTTT
few,TRBD2,TRBV5-1,17,TRBJ2-3,CASSYETSGGLTDTQYF,TGCGCCAGCAGCTATGAGACTAGCGGGGGCCTCACAGATACGCAGTATTTT
.,TRBD2,TRBV20-1,21,TRBJ2-1,CSAIDRARGLAGGFDYNEQFF,TGCAGTGCTATCGACAGGGCGAGGGGACTAGCGGGGGGGTTTGATTACAATGAGCAGTTCTTC
many,TRBD1,TRBV12-3/TRBV12-4,15,TRBJ2-7,CASSRGGQNTYEQYF,TGTGCCAGCTCCCGTGGGGGACAGAACACCTACGAGCAGTACTTC
many,TRBD2,TRBV5-1,16,TRBJ2-1,CASSLAQLAEKNEQFF,TGCGCCAGCAGCTTGGCCCAACTAGCGGAGAAAAATGAGCAGTTCTTC
many,.,TRBV2,13,TRBJ1-2,CAGEGRGLDGYTF,TGTGCCGGAGAAGGGAGGGGCCTCGATGGCTACACCTTC
.,.,TRBV10-3,15,TRBJ2-4,CAISESAANLDIQYF,TGTGCCATCAGTGAGTCGGCGGCAAATTTGGACATTCAGTACTTC
.,.,TRBV19,14,TRBJ2-7,CASSRSVGAYEQYF,TGTGCCAGTAGCAGAAGCGTAGGGGCCTACGAGCAGTACTTC
few,.,TRBV7-6,14,TRBJ1-6,CASSLDRLYSPLHF,TGTGCCAGCAGCTTAGACAGGCTTTATTCACCCCTCCACTTT
.,TRBD1,TRBV12-3/TRBV12-4,14,TRBJ1-2,CASSPRGTVYGYTF,TGTGCCAGCAGCCCCAGGGGGACGGTCTATGGCTACACCTTC
many,TRBD2,TRBV24-1,16,TRBJ2-1,CATSPPKGLAGNEQFF,TGTGCCACCAGTCCCCCGAAGGGACTAGCGGGGAATGAGCAGTTCTTC
.,TRBD1,TRBV2,14,TRBJ2-2,CASREGAGPGELFF,TGTGCCAGCAGAGAGGGGGCAGGTCCCGGGGAGCTGTTTTTT
.,.,TRBV5-6,13,TRBJ1-1,CASREGWATEAFF,TGTGCCAGCCGCGAGGGGTGGGCCACTGAAGCTTTCTTT